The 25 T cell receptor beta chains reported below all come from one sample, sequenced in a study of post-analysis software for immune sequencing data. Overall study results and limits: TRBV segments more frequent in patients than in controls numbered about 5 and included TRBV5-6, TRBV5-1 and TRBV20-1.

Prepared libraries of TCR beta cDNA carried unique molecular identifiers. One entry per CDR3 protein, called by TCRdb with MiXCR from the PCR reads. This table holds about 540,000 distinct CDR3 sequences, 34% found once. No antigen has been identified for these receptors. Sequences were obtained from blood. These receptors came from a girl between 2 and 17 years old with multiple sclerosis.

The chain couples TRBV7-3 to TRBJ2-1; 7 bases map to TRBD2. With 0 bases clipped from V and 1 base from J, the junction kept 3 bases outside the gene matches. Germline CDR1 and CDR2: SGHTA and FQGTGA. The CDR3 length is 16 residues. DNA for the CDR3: TGTGCCAGCAGCTTAACGGTTAGCGGGTCCTACAATGAGCAGTTCTTC. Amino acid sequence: CASSLTVSGSYNEQFF.

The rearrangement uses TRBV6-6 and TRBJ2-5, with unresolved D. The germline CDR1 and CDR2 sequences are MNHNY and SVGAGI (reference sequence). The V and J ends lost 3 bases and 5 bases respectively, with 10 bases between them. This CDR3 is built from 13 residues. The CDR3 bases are TGTGCCAGCAGTTATTGGCTCGGGGAGACCCAGTACTTC. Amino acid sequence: CASSYWLGETQYF.

The CDR3: CASSTRDSAKNIQYF. Written as DNA, the CDR3 is TGTGCCAGCAGTACCCGGGACTCAGCCAAAAACATTCAGTACTTC. The gene calls are TRBV7-8 and TRBJ2-4; D possibly corresponds to TRBD2 (6 bases). CDR1 and CDR2 (germline): SGHVS, FQNEAQ. V shed 6 bases and J shed 0 bases, with 12 bases lying between them. This CDR3 spans 15 amino acids.

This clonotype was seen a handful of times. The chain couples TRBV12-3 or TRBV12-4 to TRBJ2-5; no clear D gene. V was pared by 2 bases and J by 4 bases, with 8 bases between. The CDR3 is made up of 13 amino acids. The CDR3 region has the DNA TGTGCCAGCAGTTTATGGGATGTAGAGACCCAGTACTTC. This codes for CASSLWDVETQYF.

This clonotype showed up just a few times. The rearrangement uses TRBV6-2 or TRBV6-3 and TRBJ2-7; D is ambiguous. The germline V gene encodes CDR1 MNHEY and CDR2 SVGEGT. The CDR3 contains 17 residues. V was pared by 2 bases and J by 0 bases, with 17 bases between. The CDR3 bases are TGTGCCAGCAGTTACCTACTACGGGCTATTACCTCCTACGAGCAGTACTTC. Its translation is CASSYLLRAITSYEQYF.

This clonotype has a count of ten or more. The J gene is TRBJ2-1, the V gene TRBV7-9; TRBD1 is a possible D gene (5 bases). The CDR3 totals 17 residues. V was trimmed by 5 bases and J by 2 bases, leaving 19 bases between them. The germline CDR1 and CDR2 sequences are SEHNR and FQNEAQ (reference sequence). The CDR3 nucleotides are TGTGCCAGCAGCCCCAAGGCCCGGGCAGGGACCTACAATGAGCAGTTCTTC. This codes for CASSPKARAGTYNEQFF.

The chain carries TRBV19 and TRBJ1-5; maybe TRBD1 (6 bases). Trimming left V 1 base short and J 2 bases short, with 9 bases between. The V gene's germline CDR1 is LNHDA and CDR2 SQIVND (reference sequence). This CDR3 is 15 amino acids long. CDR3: CASSIGTAGNQPQHF. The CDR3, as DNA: TGTGCCAGTAGTATAGGGACAGCCGGCAATCAGCCCCAGCATTTT.

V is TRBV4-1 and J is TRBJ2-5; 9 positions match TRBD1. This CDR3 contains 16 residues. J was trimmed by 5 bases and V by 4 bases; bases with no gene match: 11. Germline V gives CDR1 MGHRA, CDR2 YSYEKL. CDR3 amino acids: CASSRGPGQGGETQYF. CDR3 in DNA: TGCGCCAGCAGCCGCGGACCGGGACAGGGTGGGGAGACCCAGTACTTC.

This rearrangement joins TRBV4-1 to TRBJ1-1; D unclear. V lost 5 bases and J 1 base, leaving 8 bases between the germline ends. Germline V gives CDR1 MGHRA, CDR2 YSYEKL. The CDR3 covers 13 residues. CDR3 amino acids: CASSAAGNTEAFF. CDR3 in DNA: TGCGCCAGCAGCGCCGCAGGGAACACTGAAGCTTTCTTT.

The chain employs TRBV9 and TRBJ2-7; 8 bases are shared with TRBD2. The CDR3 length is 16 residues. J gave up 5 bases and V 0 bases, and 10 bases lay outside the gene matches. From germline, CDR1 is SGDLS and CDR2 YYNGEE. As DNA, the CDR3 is TGTGCCAGCAGCGTAGCCTCGGGGGGGCTGAGGGACGAGCAGTACTTC. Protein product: CASSVASGGLRDEQYF.

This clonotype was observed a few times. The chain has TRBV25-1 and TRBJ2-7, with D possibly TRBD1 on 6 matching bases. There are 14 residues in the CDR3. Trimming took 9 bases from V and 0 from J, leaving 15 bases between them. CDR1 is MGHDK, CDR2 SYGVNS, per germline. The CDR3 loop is CASKDSGDSYEQYF. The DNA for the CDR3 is TGTGCCAGTAAGGACAGTGGGGACTCCTACGAGCAGTACTTC.

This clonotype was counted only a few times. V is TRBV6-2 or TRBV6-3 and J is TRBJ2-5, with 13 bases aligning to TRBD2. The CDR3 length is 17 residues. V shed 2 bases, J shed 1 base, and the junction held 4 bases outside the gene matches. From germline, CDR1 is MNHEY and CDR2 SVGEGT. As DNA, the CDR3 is TGTGCCAGCAGTTACCCGAGACTAGCGGGGGGCCAAGAGACCCAGTACTTC. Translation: CASSYPRLAGGQETQYF.

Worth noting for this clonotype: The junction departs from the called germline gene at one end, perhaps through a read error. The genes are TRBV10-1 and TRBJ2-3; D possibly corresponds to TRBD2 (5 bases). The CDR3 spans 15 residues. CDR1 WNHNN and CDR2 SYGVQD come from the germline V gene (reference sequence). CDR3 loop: CASSEDTSSTDAQYF. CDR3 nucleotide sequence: TGCGCCAGCAGTGAGGACACCTCTAGCACAGATGCGCAGTATTTT.

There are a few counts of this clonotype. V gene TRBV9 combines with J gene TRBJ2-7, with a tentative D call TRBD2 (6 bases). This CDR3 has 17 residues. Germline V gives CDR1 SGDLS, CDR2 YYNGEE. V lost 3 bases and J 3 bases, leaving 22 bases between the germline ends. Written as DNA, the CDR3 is TGTGCCAGCAGCGCTCCGCGGAACGGGGGACGTTTCTACGAGCAGTACTTC. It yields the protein CASSAPRNGGRFYEQYF. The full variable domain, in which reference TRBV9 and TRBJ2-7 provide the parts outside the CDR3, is DSGVTQTPKHLITATGQRVTLRCSPRSGDLSVYWYQQSLDQGLQFLIQYYNGEERAKGNILERFSAQQFPDLHSELNLSSLELGDSALYFCASSAPRNGGRFYEQYFGPGTRLTVT.

This chain's CDR3 is CASSYDRENTEAFF. The CDR3 coding sequence is TGTGCCAGCAGTTACGACAGGGAGAACACTGAAGCTTTCTTT. The chain couples TRBV6-6 to TRBJ1-1; 7 bases are a match to TRBD1. The V segment lost 2 bases and the J segment 1 base; nucleotides outside the gene matches: 1. Germline CDR1 and CDR2: MNHNY and SVGAGI (reference sequence). The CDR3 length is 14 residues.

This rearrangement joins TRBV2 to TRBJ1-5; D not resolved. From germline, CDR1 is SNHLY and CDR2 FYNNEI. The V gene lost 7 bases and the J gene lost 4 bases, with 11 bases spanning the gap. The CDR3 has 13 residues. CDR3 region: CASTGELNQPQHF. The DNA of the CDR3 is TGTGCCAGCACCGGGGAATTAAATCAGCCCCAGCATTTT.

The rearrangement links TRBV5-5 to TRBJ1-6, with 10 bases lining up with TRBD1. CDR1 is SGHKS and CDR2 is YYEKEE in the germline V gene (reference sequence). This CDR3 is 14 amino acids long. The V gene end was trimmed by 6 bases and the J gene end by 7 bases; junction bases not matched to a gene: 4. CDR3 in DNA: TGTGCCAGCACAATGGACAGGGGGAATTCACCCCTCCACTTT. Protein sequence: CASTMDRGNSPLHF. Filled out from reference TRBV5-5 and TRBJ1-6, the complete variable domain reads DAGVTQSPTHLIKTRGQQVTLRCSPISGHKSVSWYQQVLGQGPQFIFQYYEKEERGRGNFPDRFSARQFPNYSSELNVNALLLGDSALYLCASTMDRGNSPLHFGNGTRLTVT.

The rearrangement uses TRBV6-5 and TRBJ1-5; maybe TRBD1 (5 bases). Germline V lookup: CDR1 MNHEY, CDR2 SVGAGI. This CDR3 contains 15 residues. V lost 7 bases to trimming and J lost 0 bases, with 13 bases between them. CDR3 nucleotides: TGTGCCAGCAACCCGACAGCACATAGCAATCAGCCCCAGCATTTT. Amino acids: CASNPTAHSNQPQHF.

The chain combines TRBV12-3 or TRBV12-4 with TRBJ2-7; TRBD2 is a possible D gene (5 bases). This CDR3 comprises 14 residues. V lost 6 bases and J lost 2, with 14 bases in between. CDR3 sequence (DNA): TGTGCCAGCAGACGGGGAGAGAGCGCCTACGAGCAGTACTTC. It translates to CASRRGESAYEQYF.

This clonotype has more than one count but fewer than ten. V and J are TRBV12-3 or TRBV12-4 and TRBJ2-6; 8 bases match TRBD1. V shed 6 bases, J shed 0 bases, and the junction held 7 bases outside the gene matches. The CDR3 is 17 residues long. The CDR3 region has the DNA TGTGCCAGCAGCCAAGGACAGGGCCTCTCTGGGGCCAACGTCCTGACTTTC. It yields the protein CASSQGQGLSGANVLTF.

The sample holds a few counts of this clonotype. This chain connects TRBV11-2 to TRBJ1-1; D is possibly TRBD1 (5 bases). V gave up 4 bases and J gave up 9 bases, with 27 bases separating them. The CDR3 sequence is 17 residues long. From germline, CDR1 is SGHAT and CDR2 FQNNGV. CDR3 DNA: TGTGCCAGCAGCTCCACAGGACGGGGGGGAGGATACGGAAAAGCTTTCTTT. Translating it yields CASSSTGRGGGYGKAFF.

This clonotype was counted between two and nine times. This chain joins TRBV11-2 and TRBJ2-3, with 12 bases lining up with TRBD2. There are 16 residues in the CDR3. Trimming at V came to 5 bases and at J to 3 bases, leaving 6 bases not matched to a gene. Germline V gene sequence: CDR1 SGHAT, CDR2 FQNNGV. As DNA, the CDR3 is TGTGCCAGCAGCCCCAACGGACTAGCGGGGACAGATACGCAGTATTTT. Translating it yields CASSPNGLAGTDTQYF.

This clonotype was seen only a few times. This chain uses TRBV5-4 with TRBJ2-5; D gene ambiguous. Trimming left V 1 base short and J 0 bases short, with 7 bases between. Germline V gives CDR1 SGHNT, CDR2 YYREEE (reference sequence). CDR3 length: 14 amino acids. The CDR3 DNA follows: TGTGCCAGCAGCTTGTACCTGTACCAAGAGACCCAGTACTTC. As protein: CASSLYLYQETQYF.

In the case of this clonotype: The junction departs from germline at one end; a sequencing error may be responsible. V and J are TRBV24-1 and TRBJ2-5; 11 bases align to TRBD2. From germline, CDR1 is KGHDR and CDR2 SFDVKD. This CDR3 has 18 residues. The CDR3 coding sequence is TGTACCACCAGTGATTCCCTAGCGGGGGGCCCCAACCAAGAGACCCAGTACTTC. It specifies CTTSDSLAGGPNQETQYF.

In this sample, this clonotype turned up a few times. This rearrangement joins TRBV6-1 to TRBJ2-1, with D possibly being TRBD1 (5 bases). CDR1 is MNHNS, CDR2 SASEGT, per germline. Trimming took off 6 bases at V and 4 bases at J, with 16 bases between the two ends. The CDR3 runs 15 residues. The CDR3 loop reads CASRSWGLNYNEQFF. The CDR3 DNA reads TGTGCCAGCAGGTCTTGGGGCCTTAATTACAATGAGCAGTTCTTC.